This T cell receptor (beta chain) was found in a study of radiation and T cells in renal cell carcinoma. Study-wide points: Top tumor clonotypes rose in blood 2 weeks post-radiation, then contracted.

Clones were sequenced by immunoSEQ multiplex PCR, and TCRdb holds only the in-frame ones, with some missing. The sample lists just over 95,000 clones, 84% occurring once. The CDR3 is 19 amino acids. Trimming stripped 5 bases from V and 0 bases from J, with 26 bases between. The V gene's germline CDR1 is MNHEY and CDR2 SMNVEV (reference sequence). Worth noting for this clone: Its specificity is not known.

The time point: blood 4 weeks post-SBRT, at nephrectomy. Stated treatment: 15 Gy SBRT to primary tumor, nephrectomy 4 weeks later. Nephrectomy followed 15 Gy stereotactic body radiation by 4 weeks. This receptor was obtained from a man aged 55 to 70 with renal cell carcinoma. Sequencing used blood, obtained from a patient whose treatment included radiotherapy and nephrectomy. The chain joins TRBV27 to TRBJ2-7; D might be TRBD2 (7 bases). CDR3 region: CASSARGLGGGPSSYEQYF. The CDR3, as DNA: TGTGCCAGCAGTGCCCGGGGGCTAGGGGGAGGGCCTAGCTCCTACGAGCAGTACTTC.